The 27 T cell receptor beta chains presented below share a single source sample, sequenced in a study of blood T cell repertoires in COVID-19 (dated by TCRdb to 2018 to 2020). The library was obtained by the immunoSEQ multiplex PCR assay. The table was pulled from immuneACCESS by TCRdb, which kept in-frame rearrangements only. Such tables lose some clones; where checked, under half of the loss comes from unresolved V genes, and the rest has no known cause. The sample table lists roughly 250,000 clones, 87% of them with a count of one. 6% to 9% of the sample belongs to the ten largest clones. Sequences were obtained from peripheral blood. These receptors originate from a man aged 55 to 70 who had recovered from COVID-19.

This chain connects TRBV6-5 to TRBJ1-3, with 7 bases fitting TRBD1. The length of the CDR3 is 14 residues. J gave up 3 bases and V 6 bases, and 5 bases lay outside the gene matches. Germline CDR1 is MNHEY and CDR2 is SVGAGI. CDR3: CASSKDRVGNTIYF. DNA for the CDR3: TGTGCCAGCAGCAAAGACAGGGTTGGAAACACCATATATTTT.

The chain is built from TRBV9 and TRBJ2-1, with 12 bases aligning to TRBD2. The germline CDR1 and CDR2 sequences are SGDLS and YYNGEE. There are 16 residues in the CDR3. V lost 0 bases, J lost 8 bases, and 6 bases stayed unmatched. Written as DNA, the CDR3 is TGTGCCAGCAGCGTAGAATTCCTAGCGGGGGGGCATGAGCAGTTCTTC. Translated: CASSVEFLAGGHEQFF.

V gene TRBV7-4 combines with J gene TRBJ2-7; D might be TRBD1 (5 bases). Germline lookup yields CDR1 SGHVT and CDR2 SQSDAQ. The CDR3 length is 14 residues. Between the trimmed V and J ends, which lost 2 bases and 2 bases, there was a span of 10 bases. The CDR3 spells CASSLSTGTYEQYV. For the CDR3, the DNA is TGTGCCAGCAGCTTATCAACAGGAACCTACGAGCAGTACGTC.

This chain connects TRBV19 to TRBJ2-2; D gene ambiguous. This CDR3 contains 15 residues. CDR1 is LNHDA, CDR2 SQIVND, per germline (reference sequence). V dropped 0 bases and J dropped 4 bases, with 9 bases sitting between them. The CDR3 bases are TGTGCCAGTAGTATAGACTCCCTTTTCACCGGGGAGCTGTTTTTT. Amino acid sequence: CASSIDSLFTGELFF.

This chain connects TRBV25-1 to TRBJ2-3; 10 bases are a match to TRBD1. The V gene end was trimmed by 4 bases and the J gene end by 1 base; junction bases not matched to a gene: 5. Germline loops: CDR1 MGHDK, CDR2 SYGVNS. There are 16 residues in the CDR3. CDR3 DNA: TGTGCCAGCAGTGGTATCGGGACAGGGGGCACAGATACGCAGTATTTT. This sequence encodes CASSGIGTGGTDTQYF. The full variable domain, with the rest looked up from reference TRBV25-1 and TRBJ2-3, is EADIYQTPRYLVIGTGKKITLECSQTMGHDKMYWYQQDPGMELHLIHYSYGVNSTEKGDLSSESTVSRIRTEHFPLTLESARPSHTSQYLCASSGIGTGGTDTQYFGPGTRLTVL.

Here the CDR3 reads CASSLGGQGSYEQYV. For the CDR3, the DNA is TGCGCCAGCAGCTTGGGTGGACAGGGCTCCTACGAGCAGTACGTC. This chain joins TRBV5-1 and TRBJ2-7, with TRBD1 identical over 8 bases. The CDR3 has 15 residues. V lost 0 bases, J lost 0 bases, and 2 bases stayed unmatched. The V gene's germline CDR1 is SGHRS and CDR2 YFSETQ.

This clone was recorded only once. The sample contains more than one DNA sequence encoding this CDR3. CDR3: CATSDPDRAHTGELFF. The CDR3 nucleotides are TGTGCCACCAGTGACCCCGACAGGGCGCACACCGGGGAGCTGTTTTTT. The V and J genes are TRBV24-1 and TRBJ2-2; TRBD1 matches 7 bases. V trimming: 4 bases; J trimming: 3 bases; junction bases outside the gene matches: 7. This CDR3 has 16 amino acids. The germline V gene has CDR1 KGHDR and CDR2 SFDVKD.

The rearrangement uses TRBV5-1 and TRBJ1-1; weak D call: TRBD1 (5 bases). Germline CDR1 SGHRS, CDR2 YFSETQ. The CDR3 is made up of 14 amino acids. V dropped 6 bases and J dropped 1 base, with 13 bases sitting between them. The CDR3: CASTMDGGNTEAFF. DNA for the CDR3: TGCGCCAGCACCATGGACGGGGGGAACACTGAAGCTTTCTTT.

The chain recombines TRBV6-2 or TRBV6-3 with TRBJ1-1, with D unclear. This CDR3 is built from 14 residues. Trimming left V 2 bases short and J 0 bases short, with 7 bases between. Germline CDR1 reads MNHEY; CDR2 reads SVGEGT. The CDR3 reads CASSYAGVNTEAFF. For the CDR3, the DNA is TGTGCCAGCAGTTACGCGGGAGTGAACACTGAAGCTTTCTTT.

V is TRBV6-6 and J is TRBJ2-3; 8 positions match TRBD2. Trimming took 11 bases from V and 3 from J; bases not matched to a gene: 7. The CDR3 consists of 13 residues. Germline assignment: CDR1 MNHNY and CDR2 SVGAGI (reference sequence). The CDR3 reads CAGLTGGTDTQYF. CDR3 nucleotide sequence: TGTGCCGGCCTAACGGGGGGGACAGATACGCAGTATTTT.

The chain couples TRBV5-1 to TRBJ1-6, with D possibly TRBD1 on 6 matching bases. The CDR3 sequence is 17 residues long. From germline, CDR1 is SGHRS and CDR2 YFSETQ. Between the trimmed V and J ends, which lost 0 bases and 0 bases, there was a span of 10 bases. The CDR3 region has the DNA TGCGCCAGCAGCTTGGGGGTAGGGGGCTCCTATAATTCACCCCTCCACTTT. This encodes CASSLGVGGSYNSPLHF.

The V call is TRBV15, the J call TRBJ2-7, with D possibly TRBD2 on 5 matching bases. V was trimmed by 3 bases and J by 2 bases, leaving 11 bases between them. Germline-derived CDR1 and CDR2 are LNHNV and YYDKDF (reference sequence). The length of the CDR3 is 14 residues. The CDR3 region is CATSSSGMTYEQYF. For the CDR3, the DNA is TGTGCCACCAGCAGTTCCGGGATGACCTACGAGCAGTACTTC.

The V and J genes are TRBV5-1 and TRBJ2-5; D may be TRBD1 (6 bases). Trimming left V 5 bases short and J 5 bases short, with 22 bases between. This CDR3 is built from 16 residues. Per germline, CDR1 SGHRS and CDR2 YFSETQ. Here the CDR3 DNA reads TGCGCCAGCAGGACAGGTCCAGCTGGGGCCCGGGAGACCCAGTACTTC. Translated: CASRTGPAGARETQYF.

The CDR3 protein is CASSQELAGGTGELFF. The CDR3 DNA reads as TGCGCCAGCAGCCAAGAACTAGCGGGGGGGACAGGGGAGCTGTTTTTT. The rearrangement uses TRBV4-1 and TRBJ2-2, with 13 nucleotides matching TRBD2. In germline, CDR1 is MGHRA, CDR2 YSYEKL. The ends lost 0 bases at V and 8 bases at J; junction bases unmatched: 3. The CDR3 has 16 amino acids.

CDR3 DNA: TGTGCCAGCAGTACCCCATCAACTCTCAACTATGGCTACACCTTC. Translated, it gives CASSTPSTLNYGYTF. The chain has TRBV28 and TRBJ1-2; D is uncertain. The germline V and J ends were trimmed by 5 bases and 2 bases, with 15 bases remaining between them. The germline V gene has CDR1 MDHEN and CDR2 SYDVKM. CDR3 length: 15 residues.

This sequence joins TRBV19 and TRBJ1-1; D gene unclear. The germline gives CDR1 LNHDA, CDR2 SQIVND (reference sequence). V was trimmed by 1 base and J by 4 bases, leaving 10 bases between them. There are 14 residues in the CDR3. The CDR3 reads CASSIGEGGTEAFF. In nucleotides, the CDR3 is TGTGCCAGTAGTATAGGGGAGGGTGGCACTGAAGCTTTCTTT.

The CDR3 is CASSLASGGFYEQYF. Here the CDR3 DNA reads TGTGCCAGCTCACTCGCTAGCGGGGGCTTTTACGAGCAGTACTTC. The rearrangement uses TRBV18 and TRBJ2-7, with 10 bases lining up with TRBD2. V dropped 4 bases and J dropped 4; count of bases not matched to a gene: 7. The CDR3 has 15 amino acids. CDR1 is KGHSH, CDR2 LQKENI, per germline.

The chain links TRBV6-5 to TRBJ1-4; 7 nucleotides agree with TRBD1. This CDR3 comprises 13 residues. Germline V lookup: CDR1 MNHEY, CDR2 SVGAGI. J lost 11 bases, V lost 6 bases, and 9 bases had no gene match. For the CDR3, the DNA is TGTGCCAGCAGCCGCGACAGGGCGGGGAAACTGTTTTTT. Encoded protein: CASSRDRAGKLFF.

This chain links TRBV27 with TRBJ2-1; 7 bases fit TRBD1. Germline-derived CDR1 and CDR2 are MNHEY and SMNVEV (reference sequence). The CDR3 loop spans 14 amino acids. The J segment lost 1 base and the V segment lost 9 bases, leaving 6 bases of the junction unmatched. CDR3 amino acids: CASKPGQSYNEQFF. CDR3 coding DNA: TGTGCCAGTAAACCGGGACAGTCCTACAATGAGCAGTTCTTC.

This chain uses TRBV6-5 with TRBJ1-2, with D maybe TRBD1 (6 bases). Germline CDR1 is MNHEY and CDR2 is SVGAGI. This CDR3 contains 14 residues. Trimming took off 6 bases at V and 1 base at J, with 12 bases between the two ends. In DNA, the CDR3 is TGTGCCAGCAGCTTGACAGGAGTTAACTATGGCTACACCTTC. It is translated as CASSLTGVNYGYTF.

V usage is TRBV28 and J usage is TRBJ1-2; 7 nucleotides agree with TRBD1. V lost 9 bases, J lost 1 base, and 2 bases stayed unmatched. The CDR3 totals 12 residues. Germline values: CDR1 MDHEN, CDR2 SYDVKM. This CDR3 is CASGDSNYGYTF. The CDR3 nucleotides are TGTGCCAGTGGGGACAGTAACTATGGCTACACCTTC.

V usage is TRBV7-2 and J usage is TRBJ1-2; 9 bases line up with TRBD1. V was clipped by 3 bases and J by 2 bases; unmatched bases: 4. Germline CDR1 SGHTA, CDR2 FQGNSA. This CDR3 spans 15 amino acids. The CDR3 DNA reads as TGTGCCAGCAGCTTCGGACAGGGGATAAACTATGGCTACACCTTC. Protein: CASSFGQGINYGYTF.

The V gene is TRBV30, the J gene TRBJ1-1; D unresolved. Trimming removed 4 bases from V and 4 bases from J, with 13 bases in between. Germline V CDR1 and CDR2: GTSNPN, SVGIG (reference sequence). CDR3 length equals 13 residues. The CDR3 region has the DNA TGTGCCTGGATCCGTCGGGATATCACTGAAGCTTTCTTT. Translating gives CAWIRRDITEAFF.

This rearrangement joins TRBV7-8 to TRBJ1-2; TRBD1 matches 8 bases. Germline values: CDR1 SGHVS, CDR2 FQNEAQ. Germline trimming cut 1 base from V and 6 bases from J; bases unmatched to any gene: 7. The CDR3 loop spans 15 amino acids. The CDR3, as DNA: TGTGCCAGCAGCTTAGAAAGGGGACAGGTGAATGGCTACACCTTC. It yields the protein CASSLERGQVNGYTF. The entire variable domain, with the rest obtained from reference TRBV7-8 and TRBJ1-2, is as follows: GAGVSQSPRYKVAKRGQDVALRCDPISGHVSLFWYQQALGQGPEFLTYFQNEAQLDKSGLPSDRFFAERPEGSVSTLKIQRTQQEDSAVYLCASSLERGQVNGYTFGSGTRLTVV.

The chain is built from TRBV6-1 and TRBJ1-2; the D is unclear. V dropped 0 bases and J dropped 8 bases, with 10 bases sitting between them. The CDR3 has 13 amino acids. The germline V gene encodes CDR1 MNHNS and CDR2 SASEGT. As DNA, the CDR3 is TGTGCCAGCAGTGAAGCCTCCCTGGGCGGCTACACCTTC. This gives the protein CASSEASLGGYTF.

In its sample, this clone was seen a few times. V usage is TRBV6-5 and J usage is TRBJ1-6; D remains ambiguous. The germline CDR1 and CDR2 sequences are MNHEY and SVGAGI. Trimming removed 8 bases from V and 8 bases from J, with 13 bases in between. This CDR3 region has 13 residues. The CDR3 DNA follows: TGTGCCAGCTACCGACGGGAGGATTCACCCCTCCACTTT. Translation gives CASYRREDSPLHF.

Turning to this clone: One junction end disagrees with the germline gene, perhaps due to a read error. J is TRBJ2-1 and V is TRBV5-6; 7 nucleotides match TRBD2. This CDR3 region has 15 residues. Germline V gene lookup returns CDR1 SGHDT and CDR2 YYEEEE. The CDR3 sequence is CASTLTGLGEGEQFF. CDR3 coding DNA: TGTGCCAGCACCTTGACGGGACTCGGGGAGGGTGAGCAGTTCTTC.